The 11 T cell receptor beta chains given below trace back to one sample, sequenced in a study of OX40 agonist ivuxolimab in advanced cancers. Assay used: immunoSEQ multiplex PCR; TCRdb lists only in-frame clones, some missing. The sample contains 15,000 to 20,000 clones, around 83% of which appear only once. This material consisted of CD4+ or CD8+ T cells sorted from blood, taken in a trial of the OX40 agonist ivuxolimab. These receptors originate from an adult with an advanced solid tumor such as melanoma, head and neck, liver or kidney cancer.

This clone was seen only a few times. V usage is TRBV5-1 and J usage is TRBJ1-1; tentative D call: TRBD1 (5 bases). Trimming took off 0 bases at V and 1 base at J, with 10 bases between the two ends. Germline V CDR1 and CDR2: SGHRS, YFSETQ. The CDR3 contains 15 residues. The CDR3 nucleotides read TGCGCCAGCAGCTTGGCCCCCAGGGAGAACACTGAAGCTTTCTTT. Its protein product is CASSLAPRENTEAFF.

This clone has only a few counts. The rearrangement joins TRBV4-1 to TRBJ2-7, with TRBD2 matching over 8 bases. The V segment lost 4 bases and the J segment 5 bases; nucleotides outside the gene matches: 7. Germline V gives CDR1 MGHRA, CDR2 YSYEKL. The CDR3 contains 14 residues. The CDR3 sequence: CASSLGTSFDEQYF. In DNA, the CDR3 is TGCGCCAGCAGCCTCGGGACTAGTTTCGACGAGCAGTACTTC.

The V call is TRBV23-1, the J call TRBJ2-3; D is perhaps TRBD2 (6 bases). TRBV23-1 is recorded as an ORF, its role being uncertain. The CDR3 is 11 amino acids. CDR3 in amino acids: CVRREADTQYF. The CDR3 region has the DNA TGCGTGAGGCGGGAAGCAGATACGCAGTATTTT.

This chain joins TRBV7-2 and TRBJ1-3; no clear D gene. CDR3 length: 13 residues. Deletions cut 4 bases from V and 4 bases from J, with 8 bases between. CDR1 and CDR2 from the germline V gene are SGHTA and FQGNSA. The CDR3 bases are TGTGCCAGCAGCTCCCACGCGGGAAACACCATATATTTT. This gives the protein CASSSHAGNTIYF.

The chain uses TRBV2 and TRBJ2-1, with 10 bases lining up with TRBD1. The V and J ends lost 5 bases and 2 bases, in that order; junction bases with no gene match: 21. Germline V gene lookup returns CDR1 SNHLY and CDR2 FYNNEI. The CDR3 runs to 21 residues. The chain's CDR3 is CASSNINRDRGRPSTYNEQFF. CDR3 bases: TGTGCCAGCAGTAACATAAACCGGGACAGGGGCCGACCGTCAACCTACAATGAGCAGTTCTTC.

V and J are TRBV9 and TRBJ1-4; 8 nucleotides agree with TRBD1. Unmatched junction bases numbered 9, after V lost 4 bases and J lost 4 bases. CDR3 length: 16 amino acids. Per germline, CDR1 SGDLS and CDR2 YYNGEE. The CDR3 protein is CASSTVTGADNEKLFF. The CDR3 DNA reads as TGTGCCAGCAGCACAGTGACAGGGGCGGATAATGAAAAACTGTTTTTT.

The J gene is TRBJ2-7, the V gene TRBV5-1, with TRBD1 identical over 8 bases. The CDR3 has 11 residues. J lost 4 bases, V lost 7 bases, and 1 base had no gene match. In germline, CDR1 is SGHRS, CDR2 YFSETQ. The CDR3 region is CASQGAYEQYF. CDR3 in DNA: TGCGCCAGCCAGGGGGCGTACGAGCAGTACTTC.

This clone is a singleton in its sample. The chain combines TRBV5-1 with TRBJ2-7; perhaps D is TRBD1 or TRBD2 (5 bases each). V lost 3 bases and J lost 7, with 17 bases in between. Germline assignment: CDR1 SGHRS and CDR2 YFSETQ. The CDR3 has 14 residues. CDR3 DNA: TGCGCCAGCAGCTGGGACGGTCCCTTTCCAGAGCAGTACTTC. Translation gives CASSWDGPFPEQYF.

The CDR3 DNA sequence: TGTGCCAGCAGCCCCTCCGGGGGGGGCAGCGTCACCGGGGAGCTGTTTTTT. Translation gives CASSPSGGGSVTGELFF. This chain joins TRBV9 and TRBJ2-2, with 8 bases aligning to TRBD2. This CDR3 is built from 17 residues. Trimming at V came to 4 bases and at J to 4 bases, leaving 12 bases not matched to a gene. The germline CDR1 and CDR2 sequences are SGDLS and YYNGEE.

The chain is built from TRBV18 and TRBJ2-7, with D tentatively TRBD1 (6 bases). Germline CDR1 and CDR2: KGHSH and LQKENI. The CDR3 runs 13 residues. Trimming took 3 bases from V and 7 from J, leaving 13 bases between them. The CDR3 loop is CASSPNTGREQYF. The CDR3 nucleotides are TGTGCCAGCTCACCGAACACAGGGCGAGAGCAGTACTTC. Filled out from reference TRBV18 and TRBJ2-7, the complete variable domain reads NAGVMQNPRHLVRRRGQEARLRCSPMKGHSHVYWYRQLPEEGLKFMVYLQKENIIDESGMPKERFSAEFPKEGPSILRIQQVVRGDSAAYFCASSPNTGREQYFGPGTRLTVT.

The chain has TRBV18 and TRBJ2-2; tentative D call: TRBD1 (6 bases). Germline V lookup: CDR1 KGHSH, CDR2 LQKENI. Trimming cost V 4 bases and J 4 bases, with 7 bases left between them. The CDR3 loop spans 13 amino acids. The CDR3 DNA reads TGTGCCAGCTCACGAGGGGGCACCGGGGAGCTGTTTTTT. Protein product: CASSRGGTGELFF.